Each of the 2 T cell receptor beta chains below was sequenced from the same sample in a study of cytomegalovirus exposure and HLA in healthy donors. Both 60 Vbeta primers and 13 Jbeta primers went into the PCR. The repertoire was sequenced with immunoSEQ multiplex PCR; TCRdb's copy has only in-frame clones and lacks some. This table holds 80,000 to 100,000 clones, roughly four fifths found once. Sequenced: PBMCs. Every receptor here comes from a human donor in good health.

This sequence joins TRBV5-5 and TRBJ1-6; no firm D call. Per germline, CDR1 SGHKS and CDR2 YYEKEE (reference sequence). The CDR3 loop spans 14 amino acids. V dropped 1 base and J dropped 7 bases, with 9 bases sitting between them. The DNA for the CDR3 is TGTGCCAGCAGCTTGATGCCGGTAAATTCACCCCTCCACTTT. Its protein is CASSLMPVNSPLHF.

This chain connects TRBV5-1 to TRBJ2-3, with 14 positions matching TRBD2. Germline CDR1 and CDR2: SGHRS and YFSETQ. Germline trimming cut 2 bases from V and 6 bases from J; bases unmatched to any gene: 11. The CDR3 totals 18 residues. Here the CDR3 reads CASSFNPGLAGVGDTQYF. CDR3 in DNA: TGCGCCAGCAGCTTTAACCCGGGACTAGCGGGAGTAGGGGATACGCAGTATTTT. The full variable domain, with the rest looked up from reference TRBV5-1 and TRBJ2-3, is KAGVTQTPRYLIKTRGQQVTLSCSPISGHRSVSWYQQTPGQGLQFLFEYFSETQRNKGNFPGRFSGRQFSNSRSEMNVSTLELGDSALYLCASSFNPGLAGVGDTQYFGPGTRLTVL.